This is a list of T cell receptor beta chains from one sample in a study of blood T cell repertoires in COVID-19. Clones were read by immunoSEQ multiplex PCR, and TCRdb kept only the in-frame ones, dropping some. The table includes 200,000 or so clones, around 85% detected once. Material: peripheral blood. The receptors were gathered from a woman in her 70s with acute or convalescent COVID-19. Both conserved end residues are part of each CDR3. D genes are given only for firm matches. Size values are once, few and many counts, or a class for expanded clones, and some rows have none.

v_gene	d_gene	j_gene	abundance	CDR3nt	CDR3aa
TRBV29-1	TRBD1	TRBJ2-2	few	TGCAGCGTTGGACGGACAGGGGGCGTAGCCGGGGAGCTGTTTTTT	CSVGRTGGVAGELFF
TRBV5-1	TRBD1	TRBJ1-1	-	TGCGCCAGCAGCCCTCCGGGACAGGGGAACACTGAAGCTTTCTTT	CASSPPGQGNTEAFF
TRBV19	-	TRBJ1-3	-	TGTGCCAGTAGTAGTAGGGGCCGCTCTGGAAACACCATATATTTT	CASSSRGRSGNTIYF
TRBV3-1/TRBV3-2	-	TRBJ2-7	-	TGTGCCAGCAGCCATGGGAGCGGTACCTACGAGCAGTACTTC	CASSHGSGTYEQYF
TRBV18	-	TRBJ2-5	-	TGTGCCAGCTCACCACGGGCCCAAGAGACCCAGTACTTC	CASSPRAQETQYF
TRBV7-9	-	TRBJ1-4	-	TGTGCCAGCAGCTTAGCGCAGGGGTACAGTGAAAAACTGTTTTTT	CASSLAQGYSEKLFF
TRBV18	-	TRBJ1-2	-	TGTGCCAGCTCACCACAGGGGGATTATGGCTACACCTTC	CASSPQGDYGYTF
TRBV6-5	-	TRBJ1-2	-	TGTGCCAGCAGTTACGACACCTATGGCTACACCTTC	CASSYDTYGYTF
TRBV9	-	TRBJ2-1	-	TGTGCCAGCAGCTTCAAAAAGGAAGGGGGTAGGAATGAGCAGTTCTTC	CASSFKKEGGRNEQFF
TRBV20-1	TRBD2	TRBJ2-3	-	TGCAGTGCTAGTAGGCTAGCGGTAACAGATACGCAGTATTTT	CSASRLAVTDTQYF
TRBV5-4	-	TRBJ2-7	-	TGTGCCAGCAGCTCCCCCTATGGCTCCTACGAGCAGTACTTC	CASSSPYGSYEQYF
TRBV4-2	-	TRBJ1-3	-	TGTGCCAGCAGCCAAGCGGACAGACCCTTTGGGGGAAACACCATATATTTT	CASSQADRPFGGNTIYF
TRBV5-1	-	TRBJ2-7	once	TGCGCCAGCAGCTTGATAGAGAGCTCCTACGAGCAGTACTTC	CASSLIESSYEQYF
TRBV5-4	-	TRBJ2-7	-	TGTGCCAGCAGCCCCTCTACACCGGGGGTCTACGAGCAGTACTTC	CASSPSTPGVYEQYF
TRBV10-1	-	TRBJ2-5	-	TGCGCCAGCAGTGATACAGGCGGTCGGACCCAGTACTTC	CASSDTGGRTQYF
TRBV19	TRBD1	TRBJ1-1	once	TGTGCCAGTAGTAGCGGGACAGCTACTGAAGCTTTCTTT	CASSSGTATEAFF
TRBV5-4	TRBD1	TRBJ1-6	-	TGTGCCAGCAGCCCCTCGGGACAGGGGAGAATTGGTAATTCACCCCTCCACTTT	CASSPSGQGRIGNSPLHF
TRBV7-9	TRBD2	TRBJ2-1	-	TGTGCCAGCATCCCACCCAGCGGGAGCTTCGCCGAGCAGTTCTTC	CASIPPSGSFAEQFF
TRBV18	TRBD2	TRBJ2-5	-	TGTGCCAGCTCACCTCTTCAACTAGCGAGCCAAGAGACCCAGTACTTC	CASSPLQLASQETQYF
TRBV24-1	-	TRBJ1-2	-	TGTGCCACCAGTGACCCTGGACAGTATGATAGTGGCTACACCTTC	CATSDPGQYDSGYTF
TRBV6-1	TRBD2	TRBJ2-3	-	TGTGCCAGCAGTGAAAGAGCGGGAGGGCTTGGAGATACGCAGTATTTT	CASSERAGGLGDTQYF
TRBV4-2	TRBD1	TRBJ2-7	-	TGTGCCAGCAGCCAAGATCAGGGGGCCGACTACGAGCAGTACTTC	CASSQDQGADYEQYF
TRBV29-1	-	TRBJ1-1	-	TGCAGCGTTTGTCCCCTCGCACAGTATATGACGTGCACTGAAGCTTTCTTT	CSVCPLAQYMTCTEAFF
TRBV18	-	TRBJ2-7	-	TGTGCCAGCTCACCACTCCAGCGGGACGAGCAGTACTTC	CASSPLQRDEQYF
TRBV4-3	-	TRBJ2-3	-	TGCGCCAGCAGCCAAGAACTAGCTGGCGGTACGCAGTATTTT	CASSQELAGGTQYF
TRBV15	-	TRBJ2-1	-	TGTGCCACGACCAAACCGGGGAACACCTACAATGAGCAGTTCTTC	CATTKPGNTYNEQFF
TRBV2	TRBD1	TRBJ1-5	-	TGTGCCAGCAGTCCGGGACAGGGTATGCCCCAGCATTTT	CASSPGQGMPQHF